Below are 12 T cell receptor beta chains sequenced from a single sample in a study of blood T cell repertoires in COVID-19. Produced via immunoSEQ multiplex PCR; TCRdb's table is partial and in-frame only. Among more than 200,000 clones listed, around four fifths were seen once. Sequences were obtained from peripheral blood. The receptors originated from a man aged 35 to 55 with active or convalescent COVID-19.

This clone was seen only once. J is TRBJ1-6 and V is TRBV3-1 (or the pseudogene TRBV3-2); TRBD1 aligns across 7 bases. The CDR3 extends over 13 amino acids. The trim removed 1 base at V and 10 bases at J, leaving 1 base unmatched. CDR1 LGHDT and CDR2 YNNKEL come from the germline V gene (reference sequence). The CDR3 reads CASSQGQGSPLHF. The DNA for the CDR3 is TGTGCCAGCAGCCAAGGACAGGGATCACCCCTCCACTTT.

In this sample, this clone turned up once. V and J are TRBV5-1 and TRBJ2-7, with D possibly TRBD1 on 5 matching bases. The germline V and J ends were trimmed by 4 bases and 4 bases, with 18 bases remaining between them. CDR1 and CDR2 (germline): SGHRS, YFSETQ. The CDR3 is 15 amino acids. Here the CDR3 DNA reads TGCGCCAGCAGCCAAACGGCCCTGACAGATTACGAGCAGTACTTC. This encodes CASSQTALTDYEQYF.

The chain links TRBV7-9 to TRBJ2-7; no firm D call. V was cut by 4 bases and J by 3 bases, with 13 bases left in between. The CDR3 covers 14 residues. The V gene's germline CDR1 is SEHNR and CDR2 FQNEAQ (reference sequence). CDR3: CASSSPSLGYEQYF. DNA for the CDR3: TGTGCCAGCAGCTCCCCTAGTTTAGGCTACGAGCAGTACTTC.

This clone was counted only a few times. The chain links TRBV14 to TRBJ2-2, with D possibly being TRBD2 (5 bases). This CDR3 region has 14 residues. CDR1 and CDR2 (germline): SGHDN, FVKESK. V was clipped by 1 base and J by 7 bases, with 10 bases between them. The CDR3 spells CASSQVRGIGELFF. CDR3 sequence (DNA): TGTGCCAGCAGCCAAGTACGAGGGATCGGGGAGCTGTTTTTT.

As for this clone: Distinct nucleotide sequences in the sample also encode this CDR3. The chain employs TRBV5-1 and TRBJ1-2; tentatively, D is TRBD1 (5 bases). The CDR3 runs 13 residues. Germline CDR1 is SGHRS and CDR2 is YFSETQ. V lost 2 bases, J lost 3 bases, and 8 bases lay in between. CDR3 region: CASSLGGDYGYTF. The DNA for the CDR3 is TGCGCCAGCAGCTTAGGAGGGGACTATGGCTACACCTTC.

The gene calls are TRBV9 and TRBJ2-7; maybe TRBD1 (5 bases). V dropped 4 bases and J dropped 12 bases, with 14 bases sitting between them. From germline, CDR1 is SGDLS and CDR2 YYNGEE. This CDR3 is built from 11 residues. The CDR3 DNA reads TGTGCCAGCAGCTTTCCAGGGCCCCGGTACTTC. It codes for CASSFPGPRYF.

The CDR3 DNA is TGTGCCAGCACCGGACAGGGGTGGGGTTCACCCCTCCACTTT. Residues: CASTGQGWGSPLHF. The rearrangement uses TRBV6-5 and TRBJ1-6; TRBD1 matches at 9 bases. The CDR3 totals 14 residues. Germline V CDR1 and CDR2: MNHEY, SVGAGI. J lost 9 bases, V lost 7 bases, and 7 bases had no gene match.

The CDR3 DNA reads as TGTGCCAGTAGTACCGGACTAGCCTACGAGCAGTACTTC. Protein: CASSTGLAYEQYF. This sequence joins TRBV19 and TRBJ2-7; TRBD2 agrees at 7 bases. Germline trimming cut 4 bases from V and 2 bases from J; bases unmatched to any gene: 2. The V gene's germline CDR1 is LNHDA and CDR2 SQIVND (reference sequence). The CDR3 loop spans 13 amino acids.

The chain has TRBV7-2 and TRBJ1-5; 12 bases fit TRBD1. Germline CDR1 is SGHTA and CDR2 is FQGNSA. CDR3 length: 15 residues. V was clipped by 1 base and J by 8 bases; unmatched bases: 3. The CDR3 spells CASSLGGQGAKPQHF. CDR3 DNA sequence: TGTGCCAGCAGCTTAGGGGGACAGGGGGCAAAGCCCCAGCATTTT.

The genes are TRBV6-5 and TRBJ2-2; TRBD2 matches at 7 bases. The CDR3 runs to 15 residues. Germline loops: CDR1 MNHEY, CDR2 SVGAGI. Trimming took 6 bases from V and 4 from J; bases not matched to a gene: 8. The CDR3 region is CASRGGWGGTGELFF. CDR3 bases: TGTGCCAGCAGGGGAGGCTGGGGGGGCACCGGGGAGCTGTTTTTT.

The V call is TRBV5-1, the J call TRBJ2-7; D is possibly TRBD1 (5 bases). Germline CDR1 is SGHRS and CDR2 is YFSETQ. There are 14 residues in the CDR3. V lost 6 bases and J 0 bases, leaving 13 bases between the germline ends. The CDR3 DNA sequence: TGCGCCAGCAAGGTAGACAGCAGCTCCTACGAGCAGTACTTC. The encoded protein is CASKVDSSSYEQYF.

This clone was found once. CDR3 region: CATSRVGGNTDTQYF. The CDR3 nucleotides are TGTGCCACCAGCAGAGTGGGAGGGAACACAGATACGCAGTATTTT. The rearrangement joins TRBV15 to TRBJ2-3, with TRBD2 matching over 7 bases. This CDR3 has 15 amino acids. The V gene's germline CDR1 is LNHNV and CDR2 YYDKDF (reference sequence). J was trimmed by 2 bases and V by 1 base; bases with no gene match: 3.